This T cell receptor (beta chain) comes out of a study of cytomegalovirus exposure and HLA in healthy donors. Study observations and caveats: The listing of approximately 160 TCR beta chains classed them as cytomegalovirus-associated. CMV serostatus was the sole immune exposure data available.

The CDR3 consists of 15 residues. Trimming shortened V by 0 bases and J by 2 bases, and 11 bases separated the two germline ends. Per the germline V gene, CDR1 is SEHNR and CDR2 is FQNEAQ (reference sequence). With respect to this clone: No antigen is known for it.

Primers for the PCR totalled 60 Vbeta and 13 Jbeta. Here immunoSEQ multiplex PCR was the method, and the copy in TCRdb shows in-frame clones only, minus some. The sample shows approximately 250,000 clones, about 85% of them seen only once. The TCR was taken from a girl aged 2-15 years in good health and CMV-seronegative. Material: PBMCs. The rearrangement uses TRBV7-9 and TRBJ2-7; a possible D gene is TRBD2 (5 bases). The CDR3 DNA reads as TGTGCCAGCAGCTTAGCCGGGAATCTTCCCTACGAGCAGTACTTC. Translating gives CASSLAGNLPYEQYF.